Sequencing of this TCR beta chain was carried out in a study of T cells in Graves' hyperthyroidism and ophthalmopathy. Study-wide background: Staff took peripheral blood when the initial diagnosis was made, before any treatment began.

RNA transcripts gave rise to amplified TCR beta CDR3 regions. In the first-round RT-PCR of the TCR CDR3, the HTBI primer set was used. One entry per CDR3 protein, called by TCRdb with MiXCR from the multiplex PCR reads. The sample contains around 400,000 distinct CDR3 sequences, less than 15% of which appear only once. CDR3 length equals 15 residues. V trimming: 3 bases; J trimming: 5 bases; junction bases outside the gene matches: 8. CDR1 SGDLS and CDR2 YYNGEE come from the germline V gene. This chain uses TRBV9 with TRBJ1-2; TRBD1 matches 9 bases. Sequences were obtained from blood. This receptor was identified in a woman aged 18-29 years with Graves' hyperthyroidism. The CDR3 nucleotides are TGTGCCAGCAGCGATACAGGGGGCCTGGGATATGGCTACACCTTC. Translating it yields CASSDTGGLGYGYTF.